Shown below are 15 T cell receptor beta chains from a single sample sequenced in a study of T cell responses to AZD1222 COVID-19 vaccine. Assay: immunoSEQ multiplex PCR; the TCRdb copy retains only in-frame clones and omits some. Of some 120,000 clones listed, roughly nine tenths are singletons. Specimen: peripheral blood, collected on day 0 of AZD1222 vaccination. These TCRs come from an adult in good health.

The rearrangement uses TRBV18 and TRBJ1-2; D ambiguous. Per germline, CDR1 KGHSH and CDR2 LQKENI. V lost 3 bases and J lost 3, with 14 bases in between. This CDR3 is 15 amino acids long. The CDR3 region is CASSPIGEVDYGYTF. In nucleotides, the CDR3 is TGTGCCAGCTCACCTATCGGGGAGGTCGACTATGGCTACACCTTC.

The chain combines TRBV19 with TRBJ1-2, with D unclear. Germline assignment: CDR1 LNHDA and CDR2 SQIVND (reference sequence). This CDR3 comprises 14 residues. Trimming stripped 0 bases from V and 3 bases from J, with 8 bases between. CDR3: CASSIDAKDYGYTF. The CDR3 nucleotides read TGTGCCAGTAGTATAGATGCCAAGGACTATGGCTACACCTTC.

The CDR3 region has the DNA TGTGCCAGCAGCCCGTGGACAGTACCAGATGCGGAGACCCAGTACTTC. Its protein is CASSPWTVPDAETQYF. This sequence joins TRBV3-1 (or the pseudogene TRBV3-2) and TRBJ2-5; D possibly corresponds to TRBD1 (6 bases). This CDR3 comprises 16 residues. Germline lookup yields CDR1 LGHDT and CDR2 YNNKEL (reference sequence). V was pared by 4 bases and J by 5 bases, with 20 bases between.

The CDR3 sequence is CASSEASSRPYEQYF. The CDR3 region has the DNA TGTGCCAGCAGTGAAGCGTCCAGTAGACCCTACGAGCAGTACTTC. The gene calls are TRBV6-1 and TRBJ2-7; the D is unclear. From germline, CDR1 is MNHNS and CDR2 SASEGT. Trimming removed 0 bases at V and 2 bases at J, with 11 bases between. CDR3 size: 15 residues.

This chain uses TRBV27 with TRBJ2-5; possible D gene TRBD2, 5 bases. V was trimmed by 5 bases and J by 9 bases, leaving 16 bases between them. Germline CDR1 reads MNHEY; CDR2 reads SMNVEV (reference sequence). This CDR3 contains 13 residues. The CDR3 DNA sequence: TGTGCCAGCAGTACCTCCGGATCAGCGGCCCAGTACTTC. Protein product: CASSTSGSAAQYF.

This sequence joins TRBV7-8 and TRBJ2-7, with D possibly TRBD1 on 7 matching bases. Germline V gene sequence: CDR1 SGHVS, CDR2 FQNEAQ. V dropped 7 bases and J dropped 0 bases, with 19 bases sitting between them. This CDR3 has 16 amino acids. The CDR3 spells CASTPAGTENSYEQYF. The DNA for the CDR3 is TGTGCCAGCACCCCGGCGGGGACAGAGAACTCCTACGAGCAGTACTTC.

The rearrangement uses TRBV19 and TRBJ2-7; the D gene is possibly TRBD1 (6 bases). Trimming took 3 bases from V and 0 from J, leaving 15 bases between them. Looked up from germline, CDR1 is LNHDA and CDR2 is SQIVND (reference sequence). CDR3 length: 16 amino acids. CDR3 loop: CASSIVGALSSYEQYF. For the CDR3, the DNA is TGTGCCAGTAGTATTGTGGGGGCCCTGAGCTCCTACGAGCAGTACTTC.

The rearrangement links TRBV6-5 to TRBJ2-1; D unclear. Germline values: CDR1 MNHEY, CDR2 SVGAGI. The CDR3 runs to 13 residues. The germline V and J ends were trimmed by 7 bases and 0 bases, with 7 bases remaining between them. The CDR3 DNA reads TGTGCCAGCACCCGTCCCTCCTACAATGAGCAGTTCTTC. Protein: CASTRPSYNEQFF.

The V call is TRBV5-1, the J call TRBJ2-5, with 14 positions matching TRBD2. The CDR3 is made up of 16 amino acids. Germline V CDR1 and CDR2: SGHRS, YFSETQ. The trim removed 4 bases at V and 2 bases at J, leaving 4 bases unmatched. The CDR3 bases are TGCGCCAGCAGCAAAGGACTAGCGGGGGGTCAAGAGACCCAGTACTTC. Its protein is CASSKGLAGGQETQYF.

This clone is a singleton in its sample. The gene calls are TRBV19 and TRBJ2-7; weak D call: TRBD1 (6 bases). In germline, CDR1 is LNHDA, CDR2 SQIVND (reference sequence). The V and J ends lost 5 bases and 2 bases respectively, with 16 bases between them. The CDR3 is 15 amino acids. Here the CDR3 DNA reads TGTGCCAGTAGTCCCACAGGGAAGAAGACCTACGAGCAGTACTTC. Protein product: CASSPTGKKTYEQYF.

V usage is TRBV7-9 and J usage is TRBJ1-6, with D perhaps matching TRBD1 (5 bases). Between the trimmed V and J ends, which lost 4 bases and 9 bases, there was a span of 16 bases. The CDR3 consists of 15 residues. Per the germline V gene, CDR1 is SEHNR and CDR2 is FQNEAQ (reference sequence). Written as DNA, the CDR3 is TGTGCCAGCAGCTCCCACCAGGGAAGCGCTTCACCCCTCCACTTT. This gives the protein CASSSHQGSASPLHF.

The gene calls are TRBV14 and TRBJ1-1; D perhaps matches TRBD1 (6 bases). Germline lookup yields CDR1 SGHDN and CDR2 FVKESK. The ends were cut back, 6 bases at V and 2 bases at J, with 16 bases in the middle. The CDR3 consists of 15 residues. The CDR3 DNA is TGTGCCAGCAGTCCTAGGAGGACAGTCAACACTGAAGCTTTCTTT. Translated: CASSPRRTVNTEAFF.

This clone has only one observation. The rearrangement uses TRBV27 and TRBJ1-2, with D possibly being TRBD1 (5 bases). The CDR3 loop spans 17 amino acids. V lost 5 bases, J lost 7 bases, and 26 bases lay in between. Germline CDR1 reads MNHEY; CDR2 reads SMNVEV (reference sequence). CDR3 DNA sequence: TGTGCCAGCAGTGCGGAAGGTGGGGGGAGGGGCGGTTCTGGCTACACCTTC. Encoded protein: CASSAEGGGRGGSGYTF.

The table lists this clone with a count of one. J is TRBJ2-5 and V is TRBV5-1, with D uncertain. Between the trimmed V and J ends, which lost 1 base and 5 bases, there was a span of 3 bases. This CDR3 contains 11 residues. Germline V gene data show CDR1 as SGHRS and CDR2 as YFSETQ. CDR3 nucleotides: TGCGCCAGCAGCTTGACGGAGACCCAGTACTTC. Its protein is CASSLTETQYF.

This clone was picked up one time. The genes are TRBV7-9 and TRBJ1-6; a possible D gene is TRBD1 (6 bases). CDR1 is SEHNR, CDR2 FQNEAQ, per germline (reference sequence). CDR3 length: 15 residues. Between the trimmed V and J ends, which lost 4 bases and 9 bases, there was a span of 16 bases. The CDR3 spells CASSSSQGSSSPLHF. The CDR3 coding sequence is TGTGCCAGCAGCTCCTCACAGGGCTCAAGTTCACCCCTCCACTTT.